A single sample gave rise to the 21 T cell receptor beta chains below, sequenced in a study of T cell responses to AZD1222 COVID-19 vaccine (TCRdb year 2021). The sample's time point label, in plain terms: about 28 days (+/-7) after the second vaccine dose. The library was built by means of the immunoSEQ multiplex PCR assay. The table was pulled from immuneACCESS by TCRdb, which kept in-frame rearrangements only. Such tables lose some clones; where checked, under half of the loss comes from unresolved V genes, and the rest has no known cause. The sample has some 100,000 clones on record, 70% to 90% of them singletons. The top ten clones comprise 4.4% of the sample. Sequencing used peripheral blood, obtained 28 days after the second AZD1222 dose. The receptors were sampled from an adult who received the AZD1222 COVID-19 vaccine.

The count of this clone is one. The J gene is TRBJ1-2, the V gene TRBV7-2; D is undetermined. The germline gives CDR1 SGHTA, CDR2 FQGNSA. This CDR3 has 15 residues. With 5 bases removed from V and 4 bases from J, the gap between germline ends came to 17 bases. CDR3: CASSQLSQAVYGYTF. CDR3 DNA: TGTGCCAGCAGCCAGCTATCGCAAGCCGTCTATGGCTACACCTTC. The full variable domain, completed using reference TRBV7-2 and TRBJ1-2, is GAGVSQSPSNKVTEKGKDVELRCDPISGHTALYWYRQSLGQGLEFLIYFQGNSAPDKSGLPSDRFSAERTGGSVSTLTIQRTQQEDSAVYLCASSQLSQAVYGYTFGSGTRLTVV.

The genes are TRBV6-5 and TRBJ1-1; D unresolved. The CDR3 totals 13 residues. Per the germline V gene, CDR1 is MNHEY and CDR2 is SVGAGI. Trimming left V 5 bases short and J 1 base short, with 8 bases between. CDR3 in amino acids: CASSTRENTEAFF. CDR3 coding DNA: TGTGCCAGCAGTACACGGGAGAACACTGAAGCTTTCTTT.

This chain connects TRBV5-1 to TRBJ1-2; the D is unclear. This CDR3 is built from 16 residues. Trimming took off 3 bases at V and 0 bases at J, with 15 bases between the two ends. Germline V gives CDR1 SGHRS, CDR2 YFSETQ. CDR3 in amino acids: CASSSPGNLTNYGYTF. The CDR3 nucleotides are TGCGCCAGCAGCTCACCCGGGAATCTCACTAACTATGGCTACACCTTC.

V and J are TRBV10-3 and TRBJ2-1, with 9 positions matching TRBD2. The CDR3 runs to 18 residues. The V gene end was trimmed by 6 bases and the J gene end by 1 base; junction bases not matched to a gene: 13. Germline loops: CDR1 ENHRY, CDR2 SYGVKD. CDR3 in DNA: TGTGCCATCAGACCTCACCGCGGGAGGGCCTGGTCCTACAATGAGCAGTTCTTC. Protein sequence: CAIRPHRGRAWSYNEQFF.

This clone was found a few times. The V and J genes are TRBV20-1 and TRBJ2-3, with TRBD2 identical over 7 bases. The ends lost 3 bases at V and 6 bases at J; junction bases unmatched: 6. Germline CDR1 is DFQATT and CDR2 is SNEGSKA (reference sequence). CDR3 length: 13 residues. The CDR3 sequence: CSASWEGGDTQYF. The CDR3 nucleotides read TGCAGTGCTAGTTGGGAGGGCGGTGATACGCAGTATTTT.

The chain uses TRBV5-6 and TRBJ2-7; D is unclear. CDR1 is SGHDT, CDR2 YYEEEE, per germline. Deletions cut 4 bases from V and 1 base from J, with 6 bases between. The CDR3 totals 12 residues. The CDR3 DNA reads TGTGCCAGCAGCCGGACGTCCTACGAGCAGTACTTC. It encodes CASSRTSYEQYF. The complete variable domain, with remaining parts taken from reference TRBV5-6 and TRBJ2-7, reads DAGVTQSPTHLIKTRGQQVTLRCSPKSGHDTVSWYQQALGQGPQFIFQYYEEEERQRGNFPDRFSGHQFPNYSSELNVNALLLGDSALYLCASSRTSYEQYFGPGTRLTVT.

The rearrangement joins TRBV23-1 to TRBJ2-5, with TRBD2 as a possible D gene (5 bases). TRBV23-1 is classed as an ORF, of uncertain function. The ends were cut back, 2 bases at V and 3 bases at J, with 16 bases in the middle. CDR3 length equals 16 residues. The CDR3 reads CASSQVPRREKETQYF. The CDR3 region has the DNA TGCGCCAGCAGTCAAGTCCCCCGACGGGAAAAAGAGACCCAGTACTTC.

This rearrangement joins TRBV27 to TRBJ1-4; D is ambiguous. Deletions cut 2 bases from V and 8 bases from J, with 15 bases between. CDR1 and CDR2 from the germline V gene are MNHEY and SMNVEV (reference sequence). This CDR3 is 15 amino acids long. DNA for the CDR3: TGTGCCAGCAGTTTACCGGAGGACGGTGGGGAAAAACTGTTTTTT. It yields the protein CASSLPEDGGEKLFF.

The rearrangement uses TRBV19 and TRBJ1-2; the match to TRBD1 covers 8 bases. The CDR3 extends over 14 amino acids. Germline CDR1 and CDR2: LNHDA and SQIVND (reference sequence). V lost 4 bases, J lost 5 bases, and 6 bases stayed unmatched. The CDR3 reads CASSRTGLQYGYTF. The CDR3 bases are TGTGCCAGTAGTAGGACAGGGTTACAGTATGGCTACACCTTC.

The table lists this clone with a count of one. The rearrangement uses TRBV30 and TRBJ2-1, with 12 bases aligning to TRBD1. In germline, CDR1 is GTSNPN, CDR2 SVGIG (reference sequence). Trimming took 0 bases from V and 8 from J; bases not matched to a gene: 5. This CDR3 is built from 15 residues. The DNA of the CDR3 is TGTGCCTGGAGTGTCGGGGACAGGGGGCGGGATGAGCAGTTCTTC. Translated: CAWSVGDRGRDEQFF.

The rearrangement uses TRBV27 and TRBJ2-2; maybe TRBD1 (6 bases). There are 13 residues in the CDR3. Germline CDR1 and CDR2: MNHEY and SMNVEV (reference sequence). The V gene lost 4 bases and the J gene lost 6 bases, with 9 bases spanning the gap. CDR3 DNA: TGTGCCAGCAGTTCAAACAGGGCCGGGGAGCTGTTTTTT. It is translated as CASSSNRAGELFF.

The rearrangement uses TRBV7-9 and TRBJ1-5, with TRBD1 as a possible D gene (6 bases). The germline V gene encodes CDR1 SEHNR and CDR2 FQNEAQ (reference sequence). V lost 4 bases, J lost 5 bases, and 6 bases lay in between. CDR3 length: 12 residues. In nucleotides, the CDR3 is TGTGCCAGCAGCTACAGGGATCAGCCCCAGCATTTT. It codes for CASSYRDQPQHF.

This chain connects TRBV30 to TRBJ2-2; TRBD2 aligns across 12 bases. Trimming at V came to 3 bases and at J to 5 bases, leaving 7 bases not matched to a gene. The CDR3 extends over 16 amino acids. Germline assignment: CDR1 GTSNPN and CDR2 SVGIG (reference sequence). Here the CDR3 DNA reads TGTGCCTGGAGGACCCTAGCGGGAGGGCTAACCGGGGAGCTGTTTTTT. Its protein product is CAWRTLAGGLTGELFF. Full variable domain (rest looked up from reference TRBV30 and TRBJ2-2): SQTIHQWPATLVQPVGSPLSLECTVEGTSNPNLYWYRQAAGRGLQLLFYSVGIGQISSEVPQNLSASRPQDRQFILSSKKLLLSDSGFYLCAWRTLAGGLTGELFFGEGSRLTVL.

This clone came up once. This chain uses TRBV6-5 with TRBJ2-1; perhaps TRBD2 as D (6 bases). Between the trimmed V and J ends, which lost 2 bases and 4 bases, there was a span of 9 bases. This CDR3 region has 14 residues. CDR1 and CDR2 from the germline V gene are MNHEY and SVGAGI. The CDR3 coding sequence is TGTGCCAGCAGTTACGGACTACCTTACAATGAGCAGTTCTTC. This encodes CASSYGLPYNEQFF.

This rearrangement joins TRBV14 to TRBJ1-1; TRBD1 is a possible D gene (6 bases). The V gene lost 3 bases and the J gene lost 9 bases, with 23 bases spanning the gap. From germline, CDR1 is SGHDN and CDR2 FVKESK. This CDR3 spans 16 amino acids. CDR3: CASSHLADRSELKAFF. The CDR3 coding sequence is TGTGCCAGCAGCCATTTAGCCGACAGGAGTGAACTTAAAGCTTTCTTT.

V usage is TRBV30 and J usage is TRBJ2-1, with D possibly called TRBD1 or TRBD2 (5 bases each). The CDR3 length is 12 residues. The germline V gene has CDR1 GTSNPN and CDR2 SVGIG (reference sequence). With 1 base removed from V and 8 bases from J, the gap between germline ends came to 9 bases. CDR3 coding DNA: TGTGCCTGGAGTGGTCGGGGACATGAGCAGTTCTTC. Protein sequence: CAWSGRGHEQFF.

This clone was seen a handful of times. The chain employs TRBV7-3 and TRBJ2-2; D remains unclear. The CDR3 extends over 13 amino acids. CDR1 and CDR2 from the germline V gene are SGHTA and FQGTGA. The V end lost 2 bases, the J end lost 4 bases, and 5 bases lay between the germline ends. CDR3 sequence (DNA): TGTGCCAGCAGCTTATCCGTCACCGGGGAGCTGTTTTTT. Protein: CASSLSVTGELFF.

The chain carries TRBV5-6 and TRBJ2-7, with D hard to call. Trimming cost V 0 bases and J 2 bases, with 6 bases left between them. Per germline, CDR1 SGHDT and CDR2 YYEEEE. The CDR3 loop spans 13 amino acids. The CDR3 DNA reads TGTGCCAGCAGCTTGGGAAACACCTACGAGCAGTACTTC. It specifies CASSLGNTYEQYF.

The gene calls are TRBV7-8 and TRBJ2-4; 11 nucleotides match TRBD2. J lost 8 bases, V lost 5 bases, and 5 bases had no gene match. Per germline, CDR1 SGHVS and CDR2 FQNEAQ. CDR3 length equals 14 residues. The CDR3 DNA follows: TGTGCCAGCAGCCCTAGCGGGAGGAGTGACATTCAGTACTTC. Protein sequence: CASSPSGRSDIQYF.

V usage is TRBV7-2 and J usage is TRBJ2-7, with TRBD1 matching 7 bases. Germline V gives CDR1 SGHTA, CDR2 FQGNSA. The V segment lost 2 bases and the J segment 6 bases; nucleotides outside the gene matches: 10. The CDR3 is made up of 15 amino acids. The CDR3 here is CASSLRRDRLREQYF. Here the CDR3 DNA reads TGTGCCAGCAGCTTACGAAGGGACAGACTACGCGAGCAGTACTTC.

The chain uses TRBV5-1 and TRBJ1-1, with D unresolved. Germline V gives CDR1 SGHRS, CDR2 YFSETQ. The CDR3 sequence is 16 residues long. V was cut by 1 base and J by 4 bases, with 17 bases left in between. CDR3 region: CASSLISAGGITEAFF. The CDR3 DNA sequence: TGCGCCAGCAGCTTGATATCGGCAGGAGGGATCACTGAAGCTTTCTTT.